This note documents a single TCR beta chain sequence. These data belong to a study of T cell responses to AZD1222 COVID-19 vaccine. Germline assignment: CDR1 MDHEN and CDR2 SYDVKM. Trimming cost V 1 base and J 11 bases, with 15 bases left between them. This CDR3 has 15 amino acids. The repertoire was sequenced with immunoSEQ multiplex PCR; TCRdb's copy has only in-frame clones and lacks some. Here the sample spans more than 150,000 clones, over 80% being singletons. This TCR was recovered from an adult who received the AZD1222 COVID-19 vaccine. Sequences were derived from peripheral blood, sampled 28 days after the second AZD1222 dose. V is TRBV28 and J is TRBJ1-6; no firm D call. The DNA of the CDR3 is TGTGCCAGCAGTTTATATGCCCCCCCAAGGGCACCCCTCCACTTT. It is translated as CASSLYAPPRAPLHF.